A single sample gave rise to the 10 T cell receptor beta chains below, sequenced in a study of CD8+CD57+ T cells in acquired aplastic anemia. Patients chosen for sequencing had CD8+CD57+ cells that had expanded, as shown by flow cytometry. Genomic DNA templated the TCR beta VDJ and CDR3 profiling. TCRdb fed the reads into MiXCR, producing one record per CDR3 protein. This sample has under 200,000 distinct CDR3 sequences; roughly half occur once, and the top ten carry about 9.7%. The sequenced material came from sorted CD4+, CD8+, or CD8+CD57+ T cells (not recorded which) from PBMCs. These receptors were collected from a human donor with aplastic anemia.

CDR3 in amino acids: CATRAGSYNEQFF. The CDR3 nucleotides are TGTGCCACGAGGGCAGGGAGCTACAATGAGCAGTTCTTC. The V and J genes are TRBV24-1 and TRBJ2-1; perhaps D is TRBD1 or TRBD2 (5 bases each). The ends were cut back, 10 bases at V and 3 bases at J, with 12 bases in the middle. The CDR3 runs 13 residues. Germline assignment: CDR1 KGHDR and CDR2 SFDVKD.

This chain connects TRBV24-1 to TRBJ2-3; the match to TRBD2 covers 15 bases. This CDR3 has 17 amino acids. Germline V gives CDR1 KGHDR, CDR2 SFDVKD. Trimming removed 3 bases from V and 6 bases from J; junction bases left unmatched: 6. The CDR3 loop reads CATSDPGTSGGWDTQYF. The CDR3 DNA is TGTGCCACCAGTGATCCCGGGACTAGCGGGGGGTGGGATACGCAGTATTTT.

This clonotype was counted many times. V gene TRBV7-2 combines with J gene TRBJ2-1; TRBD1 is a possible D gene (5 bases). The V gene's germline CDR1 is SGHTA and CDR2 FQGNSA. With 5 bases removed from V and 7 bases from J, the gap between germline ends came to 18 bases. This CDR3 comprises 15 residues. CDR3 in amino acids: CASSLGVSGLNEQFF. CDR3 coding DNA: TGTGCCAGCAGCCTAGGGGTTTCAGGGCTTAATGAGCAGTTCTTC.

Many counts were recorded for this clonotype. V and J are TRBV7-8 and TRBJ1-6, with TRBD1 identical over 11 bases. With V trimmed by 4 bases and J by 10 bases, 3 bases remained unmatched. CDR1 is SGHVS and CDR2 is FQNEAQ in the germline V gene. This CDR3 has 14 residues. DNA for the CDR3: TGTGCCAGCAGCTCGGGACAGGGGGAATCACCCCTCCACTTT. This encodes CASSSGQGESPLHF.

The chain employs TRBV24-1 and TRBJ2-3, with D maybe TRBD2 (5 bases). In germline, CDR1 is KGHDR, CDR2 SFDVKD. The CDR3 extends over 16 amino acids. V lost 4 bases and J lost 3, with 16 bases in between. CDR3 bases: TGTGCCACCAGTGACCGAGGGCCTAAAGGGACAGATACGCAGTATTTT. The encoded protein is CATSDRGPKGTDTQYF.

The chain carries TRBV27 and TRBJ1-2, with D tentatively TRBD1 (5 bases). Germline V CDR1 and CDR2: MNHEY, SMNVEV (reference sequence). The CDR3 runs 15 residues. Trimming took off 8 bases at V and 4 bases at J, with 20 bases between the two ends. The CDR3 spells CASSYLREGIYGYTF. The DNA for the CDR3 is TGTGCCAGCTCTTACCTTCGGGAGGGGATCTATGGCTACACCTTC.

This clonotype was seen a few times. The CDR3 DNA follows: TGTGCCACCAGTGAGAGGGGAATTGATGGCTACACCTTC. It yields the protein CATSERGIDGYTF. V usage is TRBV24-1 and J usage is TRBJ1-2, with TRBD1 as a possible D gene (5 bases). Germline V CDR1 and CDR2: KGHDR, SFDVKD. CDR3 length: 13 residues. Trimming took 4 bases from V and 6 from J, leaving 11 bases between them.

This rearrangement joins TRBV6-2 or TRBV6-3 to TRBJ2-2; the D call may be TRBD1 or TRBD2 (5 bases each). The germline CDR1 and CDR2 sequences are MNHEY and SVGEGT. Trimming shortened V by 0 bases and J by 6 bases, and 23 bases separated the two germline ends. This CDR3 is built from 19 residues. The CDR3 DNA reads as TGTGCCAGCAGTTACTCACATGTAGGACGGGGACGTAAGGCCGGGGAGCTGTTTTTT. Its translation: CASSYSHVGRGRKAGELFF.

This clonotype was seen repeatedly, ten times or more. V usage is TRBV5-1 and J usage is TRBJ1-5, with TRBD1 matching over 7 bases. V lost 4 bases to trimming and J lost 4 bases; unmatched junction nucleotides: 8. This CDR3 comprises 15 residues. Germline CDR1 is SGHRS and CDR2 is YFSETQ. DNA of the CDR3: TGCGCCAGCAGCGCTGATGGACAGGTTAATCAGCCCCAGCATTTT. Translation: CASSADGQVNQPQHF.

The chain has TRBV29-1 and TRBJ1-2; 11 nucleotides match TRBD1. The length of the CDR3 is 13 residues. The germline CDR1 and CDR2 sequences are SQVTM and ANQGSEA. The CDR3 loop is CCAEPGTGGGYTF. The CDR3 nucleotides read TGCTGCGCTGAACCCGGGACAGGGGGAGGCTACACCTTC.